Presented here are 32 T cell receptor beta chains from one specimen sequenced in a study of Graves' ophthalmopathy and Graves' hyperthyroidism. Amplification from RNA transcripts yielded the TCR beta CDR3 regions. HTBI primers primed a first-round RT-PCR, and a second-round multiplex PCR followed. TCRdb called the multiplex PCR reads again in MiXCR, with one record for every CDR3 protein. The table has about 340,000 distinct CDR3 sequences, roughly 16% seen once. Sample: peripheral blood. All receptors come from an adult man with Graves' ophthalmopathy.

This clonotype was counted many times. The CDR3 protein is CSARDRRTKLYEQYF. Written as DNA, the CDR3 is TGCAGTGCTAGAGATCGTCGGACAAAACTATACGAGCAGTACTTC. The V and J genes are TRBV20-1 and TRBJ2-7; a weak D match, TRBD1 (5 bases). The CDR3 spans 15 residues. CDR1 and CDR2 (germline): DFQATT, SNEGSKA (reference sequence). Trimming removed 0 bases from V and 4 bases from J, with 16 bases in between.

This clonotype was seen repeatedly, ten times or more. This chain links TRBV12-3 or TRBV12-4 with TRBJ1-5, with unresolved D. The CDR3 is 14 residues long. V lost 3 bases and J 0 bases, leaving 6 bases between the germline ends. DNA for the CDR3: TGTGCCAGCAGTTTGGGGAATAGCAATCAGCCCCAGCATTTT. Translation: CASSLGNSNQPQHF.

In the case of this clonotype: A read error may produce the germline difference seen at one junction end. The V call is TRBV6-5, the J call TRBJ2-7; 10 nucleotides match TRBD1. The CDR3 loop spans 13 amino acids. CDR1 MNHEY and CDR2 SVGAGI come from the germline V gene. CDR3 coding DNA: TGTGCCAGCAGTTACACCTATGGGACAGGGGTACACTTC. It codes for CASSYTYGTGVHF.

The rearrangement joins TRBV28 to TRBJ2-2, with 11 bases identical to TRBD2. V was pared by 6 bases and J by 0 bases, with 12 bases of the junction left unmatched. The CDR3 length is 19 residues. Germline values: CDR1 MDHEN, CDR2 SYDVKM. CDR3 in DNA: TGTGCCAGCAGCTCCCACCCCGGGACTAGCGGCGCGAACACCGGGGAGCTGTTTTTT. Its protein is CASSSHPGTSGANTGELFF.

This clonotype has ten or more counts. The chain couples TRBV20-1 to TRBJ1-5; tentatively, D is TRBD1 (5 bases). Germline V gives CDR1 DFQATT, CDR2 SNEGSKA (reference sequence). Trimming removed 2 bases at V and 2 bases at J, with 10 bases between. CDR3 length equals 14 residues. CDR3 in DNA: TGCAGTGCTAGATCCAGGGTCCGCAATCAGCCCCAGCATTTT. It specifies CSARSRVRNQPQHF.

This clonotype was recorded a few times. The genes are TRBV6-2 or TRBV6-3 and TRBJ1-6; D is undetermined. From germline, CDR1 is MNHEY and CDR2 SVGEGT. The CDR3 totals 14 residues. The V end lost 2 bases, the J end lost 7 bases, and 9 bases lay between the germline ends. This CDR3 reads CASSYTNRNSPLHF. The DNA for the CDR3 is TGTGCCAGCAGTTACACGAACAGAAATTCACCCCTCCACTTT.

This clonotype was seen many times. This rearrangement joins TRBV6-5 to TRBJ1-5, with D possibly being TRBD1 (6 bases). Trimming took 5 bases from V and 6 from J, leaving 20 bases between them. The CDR3 is 16 residues long. The germline V gene has CDR1 MNHEY and CDR2 SVGAGI. CDR3 DNA sequence: TGTGCCAGCAGTCCGCCCGTAACAGGGCTCCGTCAGCCCCAGCATTTT. Translation: CASSPPVTGLRQPQHF.

This clonotype was picked up many times. The rearrangement joins TRBV29-1 to TRBJ1-1; TRBD1 matches 7 bases. CDR3 length: 12 residues. Germline V lookup: CDR1 SQVTM, CDR2 ANQGSEA. Losses at the gene ends were 7 bases for V and 5 bases for J; bases not matched to a gene: 7. The CDR3 bases are TGCAGCGCAACGGACAGGCTTACTGAAGCTTTCTTT. Translated, it gives CSATDRLTEAFF.

Many counts were recorded for this clonotype. This chain uses TRBV12-3 or TRBV12-4 with TRBJ2-7; 10 bases line up with TRBD1. V lost 5 bases to trimming and J lost 4 bases; unmatched junction nucleotides: 8. This CDR3 region has 15 residues. The CDR3 DNA reads TGTGCCAGCAGTAAATTGGGACAGGGGCCATACGAGCAGTACTTC. This translates into CASSKLGQGPYEQYF.

This clonotype was found many times. The CDR3 DNA sequence: TGCGCCAGCAGCTTGGTCCAGGAGCCTTACGAGCAGTACTTC. This encodes CASSLVQEPYEQYF. The chain recombines TRBV5-1 with TRBJ2-7; D remains ambiguous. The germline gives CDR1 SGHRS, CDR2 YFSETQ. This CDR3 has 14 residues. The V end lost 0 bases, the J end lost 4 bases, and 11 bases lay between the germline ends.

This clonotype was recorded at least ten times. The chain uses TRBV24-1 and TRBJ2-5, with 9 bases lining up with TRBD2. With 4 bases clipped from V and 4 bases from J, the junction kept 21 bases outside the gene matches. The CDR3 extends over 20 amino acids. Per the germline V gene, CDR1 is KGHDR and CDR2 is SFDVKD. The CDR3 DNA is TGTGCCACCAGTGACCCTCGGACAGCAGCAGTAGCGGGAGTGGGAGAGACCCAGTACTTC. Translated: CATSDPRTAAVAGVGETQYF.

This chain links TRBV2 with TRBJ1-1, with 10 bases that match TRBD1. Germline V gives CDR1 SNHLY, CDR2 FYNNEI. The CDR3 runs 16 residues. The junction had 12 bases not matched to a gene; V was cut back by 10 bases and J by 1 base. Written as DNA, the CDR3 is TGTGCCATCCCGCAGGGGACAGGGGACCAGAACACTGAAGCTTTCTTT. This translates into CAIPQGTGDQNTEAFF.

This clonotype was detected many times. V and J are TRBV11-3 and TRBJ1-2; D unclear. The length of the CDR3 is 16 residues. V was cut by 4 bases and J by 2 bases, with 17 bases left in between. CDR1 and CDR2 from the germline V gene are SGHNT and YENEEA. CDR3 nucleotides: TGTGCCAGCAGCTCCCAAGCGGAGGAGACAAACTATGGCTACACCTTC. This translates into CASSSQAEETNYGYTF.

This clonotype has at least ten counts. V and J are TRBV7-8 and TRBJ2-5; D possibly corresponds to TRBD1 (9 bases). The CDR3 loop spans 16 amino acids. Trimming left V 5 bases short and J 5 bases short, with 21 bases between. CDR1 and CDR2 from the germline V gene are SGHVS and FQNEAQ. DNA for the CDR3: TGTGCCAGCAGCCGGGGGGGACAGGGAGTGGGCGAGACCCAGTACTTC. This gives the protein CASSRGGQGVGETQYF.

This clonotype appeared many times. The chain uses TRBV6-1 and TRBJ1-1; possible D gene TRBD1, 5 bases. Between the trimmed V and J ends, which lost 6 bases and 2 bases, there was a span of 7 bases. The germline V gene has CDR1 MNHNS and CDR2 SASEGT. This CDR3 contains 12 residues. The CDR3 coding sequence is TGTGCCAGCAGAAGGGGAAACACTGAAGCTTTCTTT. Translated: CASRRGNTEAFF.

This clonotype was recorded many times. J is TRBJ1-2 and V is TRBV7-2; 7 bases align to TRBD1. J gave up 9 bases and V 5 bases, and 9 bases lay outside the gene matches. The CDR3 is made up of 13 amino acids. From germline, CDR1 is SGHTA and CDR2 FQGNSA. CDR3 loop: CASSVRDSPRYTF. DNA of the CDR3: TGTGCCAGCAGCGTCCGGGACAGTCCTCGCTACACCTTC.

This clonotype showed up many times. V gene TRBV20-1 combines with J gene TRBJ2-7; TRBD1 matches 7 bases. This CDR3 comprises 16 residues. V lost 1 base to trimming and J lost 3 bases; unmatched junction nucleotides: 12. Germline CDR1 is DFQATT and CDR2 is SNEGSKA (reference sequence). CDR3 protein: CSARALQSRTGYEQYF. In nucleotides, the CDR3 is TGCAGTGCTAGAGCACTCCAATCAAGGACAGGCTACGAGCAGTACTTC.

The chain joins TRBV6-1 to TRBJ1-1; D remains unclear. Germline CDR1 MNHNS, CDR2 SASEGT. V lost 6 bases to trimming and J lost 5 bases, with 13 bases between them. CDR3 length equals 13 residues. CDR3 sequence reads: CASSAVSGTEAFF. CDR3 nucleotide sequence: TGTGCCAGCAGCGCTGTCAGTGGGACTGAAGCTTTCTTT.

This clonotype was seen at least ten times. The junction departs from germline at one end; a sequencing error may be responsible. The chain has TRBV12-3 or TRBV12-4 and TRBJ1-1, with 7 nucleotides matching TRBD1. This CDR3 is 15 amino acids long. The CDR3: CANSPQGQSNTEAFF. For the CDR3, the DNA is TGTGCCAACAGTCCACAGGGACAGTCGAACACTGAAGCTTTCTTT.

This clonotype was recorded many times. The chain uses TRBV19 and TRBJ1-5, with D perhaps matching TRBD1 (6 bases). From germline, CDR1 is LNHDA and CDR2 SQIVND (reference sequence). This CDR3 is 16 amino acids long. V lost 6 bases to trimming and J lost 2 bases, with 17 bases between them. Written as DNA, the CDR3 is TGTGCCAGTAGAGGGGGGGTAATATTGGGCAATCAGCCCCAGCATTTT. Translation: CASRGGVILGNQPQHF. The full variable domain, its missing parts supplied by reference TRBV19 and TRBJ1-5, is DGGITQSPKYLFRKEGQNVTLSCEQNLNHDAMYWYRQDPGQGLRLIYYSQIVNDFQKGDIAEGYSVSREKKESFPLTVTSAQKNPTAFYLCASRGGVILGNQPQHFGDGTRLSIL.

At least ten counts were recorded for this clonotype. The V and J genes are TRBV4-1 and TRBJ1-5; D gene ambiguous. V shed 1 base and J shed 0 bases, with 4 bases lying between them. This CDR3 spans 14 amino acids. Germline CDR1 MGHRA, CDR2 YSYEKL. The CDR3 DNA follows: TGCGCCAGCAGCCAAGTTATTAGCAATCAGCCCCAGCATTTT. It is translated as CASSQVISNQPQHF.

Turning to this clonotype: A read error may produce the germline difference seen at one junction end. The chain combines TRBV6-1 with TRBJ1-5; D ambiguous. In germline, CDR1 is MNHNS, CDR2 SASEGT. This CDR3 region has 11 residues. The CDR3 sequence is CASQRNQPQHF. The CDR3 region has the DNA TGTGCCAGCCAGCGCAACCAGCCCCAGCATTTT.

The chain recombines TRBV11-1 with TRBJ2-5; 9 bases map to TRBD2. CDR1 is SGHAT and CDR2 is FQDESV in the germline V gene (reference sequence). Trimming cost V 0 bases and J 1 base; bases outside gene matches: 6. The CDR3 loop spans 17 amino acids. DNA for the CDR3: TGTGCCAGCAGCTTAGCAATTAGCGGGGGACGCCAAGAGACCCAGTACTTC. Its protein product is CASSLAISGGRQETQYF.

In this sample, this clonotype turned up many times. The chain recombines TRBV10-3 with TRBJ1-5, with unresolved D. Germline-derived CDR1 and CDR2 are ENHRY and SYGVKD. The CDR3 runs 12 residues. V was clipped by 2 bases and J by 6 bases, with 5 bases between them. CDR3 sequence (DNA): TGTGCCATCAGTGAGCCAGGTCAGCCCCAGCATTTT. Translated, it gives CAISEPGQPQHF.

This clonotype was detected many times. This chain uses TRBV6-2 or TRBV6-3 with TRBJ2-5, with a possible D match to TRBD2 (6 bases). The germline V gene encodes CDR1 MNHEY and CDR2 SVGEGT. The ends were cut back, 8 bases at V and 3 bases at J, with 10 bases in the middle. This CDR3 has 12 amino acids. Written as DNA, the CDR3 is TGTGCCAGCCATAGGAGGGAAGAGACCCAGTACTTC. Translation: CASHRREETQYF.

This clonotype was observed at least ten times. The CDR3 DNA reads TGTGCCAGCAGCTTGGGGTACGCGTACTCTGGAAACACCATATATTTT. It codes for CASSLGYAYSGNTIYF. The rearrangement links TRBV5-5 to TRBJ1-3; unclear D gene. The V gene lost 0 bases and the J gene lost 0 bases, with 10 bases spanning the gap. This CDR3 is 16 amino acids long. CDR1 is SGHKS and CDR2 is YYEKEE in the germline V gene (reference sequence).

This clonotype has ten or more counts. The V and J genes are TRBV2 and TRBJ1-5, with D hard to call. Between the trimmed V and J ends, which lost 3 bases and 7 bases, there was a span of 10 bases. The CDR3 extends over 13 amino acids. In germline, CDR1 is SNHLY, CDR2 FYNNEI. The DNA of the CDR3 is TGTGCCAGCAGTGAGCGGAAGGTGCAGCCCCAGCATTTT. It yields the protein CASSERKVQPQHF.

In its sample, this clonotype was seen many times. The V call is TRBV9, the J call TRBJ2-5; D not resolved. Trimming pared 0 bases from V and 2 bases from J, leaving 11 bases between. Germline CDR1 SGDLS, CDR2 YYNGEE. CDR3 length: 15 residues. This chain's CDR3 is CASSVGPSRQETQYF. The CDR3 nucleotides read TGTGCCAGCAGCGTAGGACCAAGCCGTCAAGAGACCCAGTACTTC.

V gene TRBV19 combines with J gene TRBJ2-7, with TRBD1 matching over 9 bases. Trimming cost V 4 bases and J 5 bases; bases outside gene matches: 9. The CDR3 spans 15 residues. From germline, CDR1 is LNHDA and CDR2 SQIVND (reference sequence). Written as DNA, the CDR3 is TGTGCCAGTAGTACCAATCCTGGACAGGGGCACGAGCAGTACTTC. Encoded protein: CASSTNPGQGHEQYF.

This clonotype was recorded many times. The chain combines TRBV11-2 with TRBJ2-5; 7 bases are a match to TRBD2. Germline-derived CDR1 and CDR2 are SGHAT and FQNNGV. Losses at the gene ends were 1 base for V and 7 bases for J; bases not matched to a gene: 6. The CDR3 length is 14 residues. DNA for the CDR3: TGTGCCAGCAGCTTAGCGGGAGGTTCAGGGACCCAGTACTTC. It codes for CASSLAGGSGTQYF.

This clonotype came up many times. The chain couples TRBV18 to TRBJ1-6; a possible D gene is TRBD1 (5 bases). This CDR3 region has 15 residues. V lost 5 bases to trimming and J lost 7 bases, with 15 bases between them. Germline CDR1 reads KGHSH; CDR2 reads LQKENI. CDR3 protein: CASSSQGPGNSPLHF. The CDR3 nucleotides read TGTGCCAGCTCATCGCAGGGACCGGGGAATTCACCCCTCCACTTT.

This clonotype was found many times. The J gene is TRBJ1-1, the V gene TRBV6-1, with D possibly being TRBD1 (6 bases). Germline V gives CDR1 MNHNS, CDR2 SASEGT. This CDR3 is 11 amino acids long. The V end was cut by 7 bases, the J end by 8 bases, with 11 bases between. CDR3 residues: CASTDRLEAFF. Here the CDR3 DNA reads TGTGCCAGCACCGACAGGTTAGAAGCTTTCTTT.